A single T cell receptor (beta chain) is shown here with its context. Its cognate antigen is unknown. There are 15 residues in the CDR3. The J segment lost 5 bases and the V segment lost 3 bases, leaving 7 bases of the junction unmatched. Per germline, CDR1 SGHDT and CDR2 YYEEEE. It was by quantitative 5'-RACE with molecular barcodes that TCR beta libraries were made. TCRdb used MiXCR to reprocess the 5' RACE reads, holding one entry per CDR3 protein. Here the sample spans over 400,000 distinct CDR3 sequences, roughly 26% being singletons. This entry belongs to a study of CD8 T cells in ankylosing spondylitis. General observations from the study: Seemingly characteristic of ankylosing spondylitis blood was a TCR beta motif consisting of about 8 highly homologous variants.

The receptor was derived from a male donor with ankylosing spondylitis. The chain is built from TRBV5-6 and TRBJ1-5; 8 nucleotides line up with TRBD1. Material for sequencing was blood, either unsorted or a sorted T cell fraction (not recorded which). The CDR3 reads CASSSLDRAHQPQHF. CDR3 DNA sequence: TGTGCCAGCAGCTCTCTGGACAGGGCCCATCAGCCCCAGCATTTT.